This TCR beta chain was sequenced in a study of blood T cell repertoires in COVID-19. Whole-study context: Some COVID-19 samples were acute and others convalescent; all came from the United States, Italy and Spain.

Clinical histories supplied by participants themselves formed the basis of cohort assignment. Recovery meant two consecutive negative NP/OP PCR tests, professional clearance, or resolved symptoms. The CDR3 totals 16 residues. CDR1 SGHVS and CDR2 FQNEAQ come from the germline V gene. V was clipped by 5 bases and J by 10 bases; unmatched bases: 10. Clones were read by immunoSEQ multiplex PCR, and TCRdb kept only the in-frame ones, dropping some. The sample yields around 140,000 clones, 86% seen once. This TCR came from a man aged 45-60 years who had recovered from COVID-19. The V call is TRBV7-8, the J call TRBJ1-6; 11 bases agree with TRBD1. Sample: PBMCs or T cells enriched from blood (not recorded which). CDR3 in amino acids: CASSLWTGGIESPLHF. Here the CDR3 DNA reads TGTGCCAGCAGCCTATGGACAGGGGGCATAGAATCACCCCTCCACTTT.